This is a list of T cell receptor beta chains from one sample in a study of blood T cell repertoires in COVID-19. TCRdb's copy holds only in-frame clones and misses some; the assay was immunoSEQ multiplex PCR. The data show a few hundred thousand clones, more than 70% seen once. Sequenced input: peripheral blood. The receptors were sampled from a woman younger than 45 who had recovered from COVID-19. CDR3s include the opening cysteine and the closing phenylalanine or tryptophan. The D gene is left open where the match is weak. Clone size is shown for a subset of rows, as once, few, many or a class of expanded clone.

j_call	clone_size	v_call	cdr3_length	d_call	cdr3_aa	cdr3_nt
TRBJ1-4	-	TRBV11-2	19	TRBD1	CASSLYGYRGQEFNEKLFF	TGTGCCAGCAGCTTGTACGGTTATCGTGGACAGGAGTTTAATGAAAAACTGTTTTTT
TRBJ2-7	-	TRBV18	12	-	CASSGETYEQYF	TGTGCCAGCTCAGGGGAGACCTACGAGCAGTACTTC
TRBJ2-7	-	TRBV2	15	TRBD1	CASTLDRTTLYEQYF	TGTGCCAGTACCCTGGACAGGACAACCTTGTACGAGCAGTACTTC
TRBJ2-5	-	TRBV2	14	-	CASSERGGWETQYF	TGTGCCAGCAGTGAAAGGGGGGGATGGGAGACCCAGTACTTC
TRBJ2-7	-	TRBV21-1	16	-	CASSKESDGRAYEQYF	TGTGCCAGCAGCAAAGAGTCCGACGGGAGGGCCTACGAGCAGTACTTC
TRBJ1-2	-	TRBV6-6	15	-	CASSYPFSRVDGYTF	TGTGCCAGCAGTTACCCGTTTTCCAGGGTGGATGGCTACACCTTC
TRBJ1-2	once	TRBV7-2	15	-	CASSYDSARGDGYTF	TGTGCCAGCAGCTATGACAGTGCCCGCGGGGATGGCTACACCTTC
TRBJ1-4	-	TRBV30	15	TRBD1	CAWSQPGQRGEKLFF	TGTGCCTGGAGTCAACCGGGACAGAGGGGTGAAAAACTGTTTTTT
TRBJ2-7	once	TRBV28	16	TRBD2	CASSLVGWGEGYEQYF	TGTGCCAGCAGTTTGGTTGGCTGGGGGGAGGGCTACGAGCAGTACTTC
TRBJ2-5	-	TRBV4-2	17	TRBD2	CASSPALTSGDTETQYF	TGTGCCAGCAGCCCCGCTCTGACTAGCGGGGATACGGAGACCCAGTACTTC
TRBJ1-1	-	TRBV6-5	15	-	CASSRFGQSNTEAFF	TGTGCCAGCAGTCGGTTCGGACAATCGAACACTGAAGCTTTCTTT
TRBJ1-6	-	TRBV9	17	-	CASSVDDGQSYNSPLHF	TGTGCCAGCAGCGTAGACGACGGACAGTCCTATAATTCACCCCTCCACTTT
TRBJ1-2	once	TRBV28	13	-	CASSLGGGDGYTF	TGTGCCAGCAGTTTAGGCGGGGGTGATGGCTACACCTTC
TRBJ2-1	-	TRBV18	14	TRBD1	CASSPETGVNEQFF	TGTGCCAGCTCACCAGAGACAGGGGTCAATGAGCAGTTCTTC
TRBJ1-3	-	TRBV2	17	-	CASSEWRDRGDGNTIYF	TGTGCCAGCAGTGAATGGCGGGATAGGGGTGATGGAAACACCATATATTTT
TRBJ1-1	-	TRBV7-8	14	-	CASSLGGRFREAFF	TGTGCCAGCAGCTTAGGAGGCCGCTTCCGAGAAGCTTTCTTT